One sample yielded the 3 T cell receptor beta chains listed below, sequenced in a study of immune heterogeneity within non-small cell lung tumors. A multiplex PCR containing 32 V primers and 13 J primers was used to amplify TCR beta CDR3. TCRdb ran MiXCR on the multiplex PCR reads and lists one entry per CDR3 protein. This table has 22,000 or so distinct CDR3 sequences, 25% to 30% appearing once. Template input was genomic DNA from bulk tumor (around 610 ng per sample). During surgery, each primary tumor gave multiple biopsies spaced as far apart as possible. Curative surgery was undertaken by patients, who had untreated, newly diagnosed non-small cell lung cancer. The sequenced material came from lung tumor tissue. Receptors originate from a middle-aged man with non-small cell lung cancer.

This chain connects TRBV7-8 to TRBJ1-4; D unresolved. Germline-derived CDR1 and CDR2 are SGHVS and FQNEAQ. V lost 4 bases and J 4 bases, leaving 10 bases between the germline ends. The length of the CDR3 is 14 residues. The CDR3 protein is CASSSRTYNEKLFF. The CDR3 nucleotides read TGTGCCAGCAGCTCCAGGACGTATAATGAAAAACTGTTTTTT. Drawing the rest from reference TRBV7-8 and TRBJ1-4, the complete variable domain is GAGVSQSPRYKVAKRGQDVALRCDPISGHVSLFWYQQALGQGPEFLTYFQNEAQLDKSGLPSDRFFAERPEGSVSTLKIQRTQQEDSAVYLCASSSRTYNEKLFFGSGTQLSVL.

V gene TRBV4-1 combines with J gene TRBJ1-6; 8 bases fit TRBD1. The CDR3 is made up of 17 amino acids. In germline, CDR1 is MGHRA, CDR2 YSYEKL. After removal of 4 bases from V and 5 bases from J, the junction contained 10 bases not matched to a gene. As DNA, the CDR3 is TGCGCCAGCAGCCCGCCCGGACAGGGAGGAGATAATTCACCCCTCCACTTT. This codes for CASSPPGQGGDNSPLHF.

This clonotype was picked up a small number of times. The junction shows a germline mismatch at one end, possibly a read error. J is TRBJ2-1 and V is TRBV5-4, with D uncertain. This CDR3 spans 13 amino acids. The germline CDR1 and CDR2 sequences are SGHNT and YYREEE (reference sequence). This CDR3 is CASSSFNGDEQLF. The CDR3 DNA reads TGTGCCAGCAGCTCCTTTAACGGCGATGAGCAGCTCTTC.